Each of the 26 T cell receptor beta chains below was sequenced from the same sample in a study of T-cell reconstitution after alpha-beta-depleted transplantation in children. Unique molecular identifiers were incorporated during preparation of the TCRbeta library. MiXCR, run by TCRdb on the PCR reads, gives a single entry per CDR3 protein. The table has roughly 110,000 distinct CDR3 sequences, approximately 10% seen once. The input for sequencing was PBMCs, taken before TCRalphabeta/CD19-depleted stem cell transplant. The receptors stem from a boy aged 2-9 years with acute lymphoblastic leukemia, due to receive a stem cell transplant.

This clonotype was counted ten times or more. J is TRBJ2-4 and V is TRBV6-5; 7 nucleotides match TRBD2. Losses at the gene ends were 0 bases for V and 0 bases for J; bases not matched to a gene: 5. Germline loops: CDR1 MNHEY, CDR2 SVGAGI. This CDR3 is 17 amino acids long. CDR3 nucleotides: TGTGCCAGCAGTTACTCACCTAGCGGTATAGCCAAAAACATTCAGTACTTC. Its protein is CASSYSPSGIAKNIQYF.

V and J are TRBV20-1 and TRBJ2-3; no definite D call. The length of the CDR3 is 16 residues. The V gene lost 3 bases and the J gene lost 3 bases, with 19 bases spanning the gap. Per the germline V gene, CDR1 is DFQATT and CDR2 is SNEGSKA (reference sequence). Written as DNA, the CDR3 is TGCAGTGCTAGCCTTCCGAGACCCCACATTACAGATACGCAGTATTTT. This gives the protein CSASLPRPHITDTQYF.

This chain links TRBV3-1 with TRBJ2-1; 11 nucleotides align to TRBD2. V shed 5 bases, J shed 6 bases, and the junction held 6 bases outside the gene matches. The germline gives CDR1 LGHDT, CDR2 YNNKEL (reference sequence). This CDR3 region has 15 residues. The CDR3 nucleotides are TGTGCCAGCAGCTATCGACTAGCGGGAACCAATGAGCAGTTCTTC. Residues: CASSYRLAGTNEQFF.

This clonotype appeared a few times. The gene calls are TRBV4-1 and TRBJ2-1; either TRBD1 or TRBD2 may supply D (6 bases each). This CDR3 is built from 19 residues. The V gene's germline CDR1 is MGHRA and CDR2 YSYEKL. V was cut by 0 bases and J by 4 bases, with 22 bases left in between. The CDR3 nucleotides are TGCGCCAGCAGCCAAGAGGGGGGCTCTTGGGGGGTAGAATACAATGAGCAGTTCTTC. It encodes CASSQEGGSWGVEYNEQFF.

The table lists this clonotype with a count of one. This rearrangement joins TRBV5-1 to TRBJ1-3; D uncertain. CDR3 size: 16 residues. With 3 bases removed from V and 0 bases from J, the gap between germline ends came to 13 bases. Germline CDR1 and CDR2: SGHRS and YFSETQ. DNA of the CDR3: TGCGCCAGCAGCTCGCGACCCAGTATCTCTGGAAACACCATATATTTT. As protein: CASSSRPSISGNTIYF.

This clonotype has ten or more counts. The chain combines TRBV5-1 with TRBJ2-2; no reliable D call. CDR1 SGHRS and CDR2 YFSETQ come from the germline V gene. The CDR3 has 14 amino acids. The ends were cut back, 2 bases at V and 4 bases at J, with 9 bases in the middle. The CDR3 DNA is TGCGCCAGCAGCTTAGAAGCGAGCACCGGGGAGCTGTTTTTT. This translates into CASSLEASTGELFF.

The sample holds a few counts of this clonotype. The junction does not match germline at one end; this may be a read error. J is TRBJ2-1 and V is TRBV20-1; either TRBD1 or TRBD2 may supply D (6 bases each). Germline V gene data show CDR1 as DFQATT and CDR2 as SNEGSKA (reference sequence). The CDR3 has 14 amino acids. CDR3 sequence: CSAREGGTYNEQFF. The CDR3 region has the DNA TGCAGTGCTCGAGAGGGGGGAACATACAATGAGCAGTTCTTC.

There are a few counts of this clonotype. The chain uses TRBV18 and TRBJ1-2; D not resolved. The CDR3 has 15 amino acids. CDR1 and CDR2 (germline): KGHSH, LQKENI. Between the trimmed V and J ends, which lost 2 bases and 5 bases, there was a span of 15 bases. The chain's CDR3 is CASSPFVGVGYGYTF. CDR3 nucleotides: TGTGCCAGCTCACCATTCGTCGGGGTCGGGTATGGCTACACCTTC.

This clonotype was counted a few times. The chain couples TRBV2 to TRBJ1-4; D perhaps matches TRBD1 (5 bases). The germline CDR1 and CDR2 sequences are SNHLY and FYNNEI. V was pared by 7 bases and J by 6 bases, with 12 bases between. The CDR3 has 13 amino acids. The CDR3 sequence: CASKRGHDEKLFF. The CDR3 region has the DNA TGTGCCAGCAAGAGGGGTCACGATGAAAAACTGTTTTTT.

This clonotype was seen only a few times. J is TRBJ1-2 and V is TRBV12-3 or TRBV12-4, with 9 bases fitting TRBD1. With V trimmed by 10 bases and J by 3 bases, 12 bases remained unmatched. This CDR3 spans 15 amino acids. In DNA, the CDR3 is TGTGCCACCCGGTACAGGGGGCCGCAGGACTATGGCTACACCTTC. It yields the protein CATRYRGPQDYGYTF.

In this sample, this clonotype turned up a few times. The V and J genes are TRBV20-1 and TRBJ2-7, with a weak D call TRBD2 (6 bases). The CDR3 loop spans 14 amino acids. In germline, CDR1 is DFQATT, CDR2 SNEGSKA (reference sequence). Trimming cost V 2 bases and J 1 base, with 12 bases left between them. The CDR3 sequence is CSARLAIRSYEQYF. The DNA of the CDR3 is TGCAGTGCTAGACTAGCGATTCGGTCCTACGAGCAGTACTTC.

As DNA, the CDR3 is TGTGCCAGCAGCTCGGGTGAAAAACTGTTTTTT. It yields the protein CASSSGEKLFF. The chain is built from TRBV5-6 and TRBJ1-4; D gene ambiguous. Germline V gene data show CDR1 as SGHDT and CDR2 as YYEEEE. Deletions cut 3 bases from V and 7 bases from J, with 4 bases between. The CDR3 length is 11 residues.

The genes are TRBV3-1 and TRBJ2-2; 11 nucleotides align to TRBD2. The CDR3 has 16 amino acids. After removal of 1 base from V and 5 bases from J, the junction contained 3 bases not matched to a gene. Germline V gene sequence: CDR1 LGHDT, CDR2 YNNKEL (reference sequence). The CDR3 region has the DNA TGTGCCAGCAGCCAAGGACTAGCGGGATCAACCGGGGAGCTGTTTTTT. Its translation is CASSQGLAGSTGELFF. Combining the CDR3 with reference TRBV3-1 and TRBJ2-2 gives the whole variable domain DTAVSQTPKYLVTQMGNDKSIKCEQNLGHDTMYWYKQDSKKFLKIMFSYNNKELIINETVPNRFSPKSPDKAHLNLHINSLELGDSAVYFCASSQGLAGSTGELFFGEGSRLTVL.

This clonotype showed up just a few times. The chain links TRBV10-3 to TRBJ1-4, with D uncertain. Per the germline V gene, CDR1 is ENHRY and CDR2 is SYGVKD. The CDR3 covers 15 residues. Trimming took 3 bases from V and 5 from J, leaving 13 bases between them. CDR3 loop: CAISESQGGNEKLFF. The CDR3, as DNA: TGTGCCATCAGTGAATCACAAGGCGGGAATGAAAAACTGTTTTTT.

This sequence joins TRBV5-1 and TRBJ2-1; no firm D call. Deletions cut 3 bases from V and 5 bases from J, with 3 bases between. The CDR3 contains 11 residues. Germline lookup yields CDR1 SGHRS and CDR2 YFSETQ. The CDR3 DNA is TGCGCCAGCAGCTGGGACAATGAGCAGTTCTTC. It codes for CASSWDNEQFF. Looking up the rest from reference TRBV5-1 and TRBJ2-1 gives the full variable domain: KAGVTQTPRYLIKTRGQQVTLSCSPISGHRSVSWYQQTPGQGLQFLFEYFSETQRNKGNFPGRFSGRQFSNSRSEMNVSTLELGDSALYLCASSWDNEQFFGPGTRLTVL.

Many counts were recorded for this clonotype. The chain combines TRBV7-6 with TRBJ2-5; 10 positions agree with TRBD2. The CDR3 runs 17 residues. V lost 1 base and J lost 4; bases outside the gene matches: 9. Germline V gene sequence: CDR1 SGHVS, CDR2 FNYEAQ. Written as DNA, the CDR3 is TGTGCCAGCAGCTTAGAGACTCTAGCGGGAGTAGTAGAGACCCAGTACTTC. It encodes CASSLETLAGVVETQYF. Together with reference TRBV7-6 and TRBJ2-5, the CDR3 gives the full variable domain: GAGVSQSPRYKVTKRGQDVALRCDPISGHVSLYWYRQALGQGPEFLTYFNYEAQQDKSGLPNDRFSAERPEGSISTLTIQRTEQRDSAMYRCASSLETLAGVVETQYFGPGTRLLVL.

CDR3 nucleotide sequence: TGTGCCAGCTCACCATCTGTCCAAAGCACAGATACGCAGTATTTT. This sequence encodes CASSPSVQSTDTQYF. The chain employs TRBV18 and TRBJ2-3, with D uncertain. Trimming left V 2 bases short and J 0 bases short, with 9 bases between. This CDR3 has 15 residues. CDR1 and CDR2 from the germline V gene are KGHSH and LQKENI.

This clonotype was seen only a few times. This rearrangement joins TRBV5-1 to TRBJ1-2; D is unresolved. Per the germline V gene, CDR1 is SGHRS and CDR2 is YFSETQ. CDR3 length: 15 amino acids. The germline V and J ends were trimmed by 4 bases and 4 bases, with 17 bases remaining between them. CDR3 amino acids: CASSVGGRTFYGYTF. DNA for the CDR3: TGCGCCAGCAGCGTTGGAGGCAGAACCTTCTATGGCTACACCTTC.

The genes are TRBV20-1 and TRBJ2-6; possibly TRBD1 or TRBD2 for D (5 bases each). Per germline, CDR1 DFQATT and CDR2 SNEGSKA (reference sequence). With 5 bases removed from V and 0 bases from J, the gap between germline ends came to 20 bases. The length of the CDR3 is 18 residues. CDR3 residues: CSAHKSPWGSSGANVLTF. DNA for the CDR3: TGCAGTGCTCACAAGTCCCCCTGGGGGTCCTCTGGGGCCAACGTCCTGACTTTC.

This clonotype was found many times. The rearrangement links TRBV3-1 to TRBJ2-2; TRBD1 is a possible D gene (6 bases). Germline V CDR1 and CDR2: LGHDT, YNNKEL (reference sequence). The CDR3 runs to 16 residues. The germline V and J ends were trimmed by 4 bases and 5 bases, with 17 bases remaining between them. CDR3 residues: CASSPKIWQGTGELFF. The CDR3 nucleotides are TGTGCCAGCAGCCCCAAGATTTGGCAGGGGACCGGGGAGCTGTTTTTT.

This chain links TRBV12-3 or TRBV12-4 with TRBJ2-2, with a weak D call TRBD2 (6 bases). V gave up 7 bases and J gave up 7 bases, with 16 bases separating them. The CDR3 has 14 residues. The CDR3 region has the DNA TGTGCCAGCAAAGGCGGAGGGGCTGTCGGGGAGCTGTTTTTT. It translates to CASKGGGAVGELFF.

This clonotype was counted between two and nine times. This chain joins TRBV7-8 and TRBJ2-1, with 11 bases that match TRBD2. Germline V CDR1 and CDR2: SGHVS, FQNEAQ. CDR3 length: 16 residues. V lost 4 bases and J lost 6; bases outside the gene matches: 8. The CDR3 bases are TGTGCCAGCAGCTCCTTAGCGGGAGGGGCGGGCAATGAGCAGTTCTTC. Its protein is CASSSLAGGAGNEQFF.

This chain uses TRBV5-1 with TRBJ2-1, with 7 positions matching TRBD2. V lost 5 bases, J lost 5 bases, and 7 bases stayed unmatched. Germline lookup yields CDR1 SGHRS and CDR2 YFSETQ. The CDR3 runs to 14 residues. The CDR3 loop is CASSPGTTHNEQFF. The CDR3 bases are TGCGCCAGCAGTCCCGGGACTACCCACAATGAGCAGTTCTTC.

The chain links TRBV5-1 to TRBJ2-5; D perhaps matches TRBD2 (6 bases). Trimming cost V 1 base and J 7 bases, with 11 bases left between them. Per germline, CDR1 SGHRS and CDR2 YFSETQ. The CDR3 has 13 amino acids. CDR3 DNA: TGCGCCAGCAGCTTGAGGAGGGCTGGGACCCAGTACTTC. As protein: CASSLRRAGTQYF.

The gene calls are TRBV7-9 and TRBJ2-5; TRBD2 agrees at 9 bases. V was pared by 5 bases and J by 13 bases, with 11 bases of the junction left unmatched. Germline lookup yields CDR1 SEHNR and CDR2 FQNEAQ (reference sequence). This CDR3 is built from 13 residues. The CDR3 protein is CASSPGLAGPRYF. In DNA form, the CDR3 reads TGTGCCAGCAGCCCGGGCCTAGCGGGGCCTCGGTACTTC.

As to this clonotype: The junction departs from the called germline gene at one end, perhaps through a read error. This sequence joins TRBV20-1 and TRBJ2-3, with TRBD2 matching 10 bases. This CDR3 spans 15 amino acids. CDR1 and CDR2 from the germline V gene are DFQATT and SNEGSKA (reference sequence). The CDR3 coding sequence is TGCAGTGCTGGAGACCCGGGACTAGCGTTGGATACGCAGTATTTT. It yields the protein CSAGDPGLALDTQYF.